The rows below give T cell receptor beta chains drawn from one sample of a study of shared clonotypes between healthy human individuals. TCRdb's copy holds only in-frame clones and misses some; the assay was immunoSEQ multiplex PCR. The sample has about 2.3 million clones, 80% to 95% seen once. The specimen was naive CD4+ T cells from PBMCs. The receptors were gathered from a man younger than 35 in good health. Some clones in this sample may be carry-over from other donors' samples. The conserved cysteine and the conserved F or W are not part of the CDR3 here. Fields, in order: V gene, J gene, CDR3 protein.

TRBV30	TRBJ1-2	AWSVGGGYGYT
TRBV18	TRBJ1-1	ASSPLGQPRGTEAF
TRBV7-6	TRBJ1-1	ASSFQRNTEAF
TRBV5-1	TRBJ2-2	ASSLEFGSEELF
TRBV28	TRBJ1-4	ASSLIPRGVGKLF
TRBV27	TRBJ2-7	ASRGRPYEQY
TRBV30	TRBJ2-3	AWSRGEPDTQY
TRBV9	TRBJ2-5	ASSFRGTRQETQY
TRBV7-2	TRBJ2-7	ASSLGLEAGKRY
TRBV5-4	TRBJ1-2	ASSLGGRSDYGYT